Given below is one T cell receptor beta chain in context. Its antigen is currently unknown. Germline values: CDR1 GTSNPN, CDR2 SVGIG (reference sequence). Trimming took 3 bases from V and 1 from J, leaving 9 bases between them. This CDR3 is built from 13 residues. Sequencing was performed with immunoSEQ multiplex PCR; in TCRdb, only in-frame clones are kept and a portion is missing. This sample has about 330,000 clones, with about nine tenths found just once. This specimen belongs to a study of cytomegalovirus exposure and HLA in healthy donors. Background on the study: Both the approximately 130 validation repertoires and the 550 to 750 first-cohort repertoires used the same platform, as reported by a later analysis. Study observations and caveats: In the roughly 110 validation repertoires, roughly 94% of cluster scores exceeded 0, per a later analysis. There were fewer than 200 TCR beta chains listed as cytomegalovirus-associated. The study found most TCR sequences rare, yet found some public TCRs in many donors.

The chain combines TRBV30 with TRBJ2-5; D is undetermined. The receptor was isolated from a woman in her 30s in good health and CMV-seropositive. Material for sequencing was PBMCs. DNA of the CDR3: TGTGCCTGGAGCCTGGCGAGCCAAGAGACCCAGTACTTC. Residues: CAWSLASQETQYF.